The 8 T cell receptor beta chains below were found in one sample sequenced in a study of blood T cell repertoires in COVID-19. The protocol was immunoSEQ multiplex PCR, while the TCRdb copy is restricted to in-frame clones and leaves out a portion. The table lists fewer than 95,000 clones, around 86% of them singletons. The sequenced material came from peripheral blood. Source of these receptors: a man aged 50 to 60 with active or convalescent COVID-19.

The CDR3 reads CASSLGTGRGEKLFF. The CDR3, as DNA: TGCGCCAGCAGCTTGGGGACAGGGAGGGGTGAAAAACTGTTTTTT. This chain connects TRBV5-1 to TRBJ1-4; TRBD1 aligns across 8 bases. Germline V gene sequence: CDR1 SGHRS, CDR2 YFSETQ. V shed 0 bases, J shed 7 bases, and the junction held 5 bases outside the gene matches. CDR3 size: 15 residues.

The V call is TRBV5-4, the J call TRBJ1-2; D is ambiguous. This CDR3 contains 14 residues. Trimming removed 5 bases from V and 6 bases from J, with 17 bases in between. CDR1 SGHNT and CDR2 YYREEE come from the germline V gene (reference sequence). The CDR3 loop is CASRTRDPTNGYTF. The CDR3 bases are TGTGCCAGCAGAACCCGGGATCCGACCAATGGCTACACCTTC. Based on the CDR3 plus reference TRBV5-4 and TRBJ1-2, the full variable domain is ETGVTQSPTHLIKTRGQQVTLRCSSQSGHNTVSWYQQALGQGPQFIFQYYREEENGRGNFPPRFSGLQFPNYSSELNVNALELDDSALYLCASRTRDPTNGYTFGSGTRLTVV.

The chain uses TRBV5-4 and TRBJ2-3; TRBD2 is a possible D gene (5 bases). Germline V CDR1 and CDR2: SGHNT, YYREEE (reference sequence). The CDR3 is made up of 11 amino acids. Trimming removed 8 bases from V and 5 bases from J, with 9 bases in between. This chain's CDR3 is CASSRGDTQYF. The CDR3 bases are TGTGCCAGTAGCCGGGGAGATACGCAGTATTTT.

The J gene is TRBJ1-5, the V gene TRBV4-1; 8 bases fit TRBD1. CDR1 is MGHRA and CDR2 is YSYEKL in the germline V gene. V dropped 1 base and J dropped 5; count of bases not matched to a gene: 7. CDR3 length: 16 residues. Here the CDR3 reads CASSQVKRTGYQPQHF. The CDR3 DNA reads TGCGCCAGCAGCCAAGTTAAGCGGACAGGGTATCAGCCCCAGCATTTT.

CDR3 nucleotide sequence: TGTGCCAGCAGTGACCAAGGGGGAAATCAGCCCCAGCATTTT. Its protein product is CASSDQGGNQPQHF. The chain couples TRBV6-1 to TRBJ1-5; possibly TRBD1 for D (6 bases). The CDR3 has 14 residues. V shed 3 bases and J shed 4 bases, with 10 bases lying between them. CDR1 MNHNS and CDR2 SASEGT come from the germline V gene.

This rearrangement joins TRBV11-2 to TRBJ2-2, with D possibly being TRBD1 (6 bases). Trimming took off 1 base at V and 2 bases at J, with 14 bases between the two ends. The CDR3 loop spans 17 amino acids. Germline CDR1 and CDR2: SGHAT and FQNNGV. CDR3 sequence: CASSLGLGTLNTGELFF. The CDR3 DNA reads TGTGCCAGCAGCTTAGGCCTGGGGACACTAAACACCGGGGAGCTGTTTTTT.

This rearrangement joins TRBV27 to TRBJ1-2; TRBD1 aligns across 8 bases. The V and J ends lost 6 bases and 8 bases, in that order; junction bases with no gene match: 8. The CDR3 sequence is 13 residues long. Germline V gene lookup returns CDR1 MNHEY and CDR2 SMNVEV (reference sequence). In DNA, the CDR3 is TGTGCCAGCAGCCTCGCCAGGGGGCAGGGCTACACCTTC. This translates into CASSLARGQGYTF.

The J gene is TRBJ1-6, the V gene TRBV10-3; 9 bases match TRBD1. CDR1 is ENHRY and CDR2 is SYGVKD in the germline V gene. CDR3 length: 18 residues. The ends lost 0 bases at V and 0 bases at J; junction bases unmatched: 3. This chain's CDR3 is CAISESWGQGSYNSPLHF. The DNA of the CDR3 is TGTGCCATCAGTGAGTCGTGGGGACAGGGCTCCTATAATTCACCCCTCCACTTT.